Presented here are 17 T cell receptor beta chains from one specimen sequenced in a study of T cell responses to AZD1222 COVID-19 vaccine. This table comes from immunoSEQ multiplex PCR, and its TCRdb copy is limited to in-frame clones, with some not included. The sample holds 79,000 or so clones, about three quarters seen once. The material sequenced was peripheral blood, taken 28 days after the second dose of the MenACWY control vaccine. The source is an adult who received the MenACWY meningococcal vaccine as a control.

The J gene is TRBJ2-5, the V gene TRBV5-1, with D tentatively TRBD2 (6 bases). Trimming removed 1 base from V and 4 bases from J, with 14 bases in between. The CDR3 runs to 15 residues. Germline values: CDR1 SGHRS, CDR2 YFSETQ. CDR3 sequence (DNA): TGCGCCAGCAGCTTGTATGGAGGGACGGGAGAGACCCAGTACTTC. Its protein is CASSLYGGTGETQYF.

The chain has TRBV10-3 and TRBJ2-5; D possibly corresponds to TRBD1 (6 bases). CDR3 length: 13 residues. Per the germline V gene, CDR1 is ENHRY and CDR2 is SYGVKD. In nucleotides, the CDR3 is TGTGCGAGCGAAGCAGGGGTCGGGGAGACCCAGTACTTC. Its translation is CASEAGVGETQYF.

This clone has only one observation. Here the CDR3 reads CASSSTGDGYTF. The DNA for the CDR3 is TGTGCCAGCAGTTCCACAGGGGATGGCTACACCTTC. The chain links TRBV2 to TRBJ1-2; TRBD1 matches 7 bases. CDR1 is SNHLY, CDR2 FYNNEI, per germline. The CDR3 consists of 12 residues. V was pared by 5 bases and J by 6 bases, with 3 bases of the junction left unmatched. Drawing the rest from reference TRBV2 and TRBJ1-2, the complete variable domain is EPEVTQTPSHQVTQMGQEVILRCVPISNHLYFYWYRQILGQKVEFLVSFYNNEISEKSEIFDDQFSVERPDGSNFTLKIRSTKLEDSAMYFCASSSTGDGYTFGSGTRLTVV.

The chain uses TRBV7-6 and TRBJ2-1, with TRBD1 matching over 11 bases. The length of the CDR3 is 18 residues. Germline values: CDR1 SGHVS, CDR2 FNYEAQ. The ends lost 5 bases at V and 5 bases at J; junction bases unmatched: 14. CDR3 DNA: TGTGCCAGCAGCAAATTTGAGGGCTGGACAGGGGGCAACAATGAGCAGTTCTTC. It is translated as CASSKFEGWTGGNNEQFF.

The rearrangement links TRBV2 to TRBJ2-7; TRBD2 matches at 7 bases. This CDR3 has 15 amino acids. Germline V lookup: CDR1 SNHLY, CDR2 FYNNEI. Germline trimming cut 8 bases from V and 4 bases from J; bases unmatched to any gene: 14. CDR3 DNA: TGTGCCAGCGGCACGGCAACGGGAGGTTGGTACGAGCAGTACTTC. It specifies CASGTATGGWYEQYF.

The table lists this clone with a count of one. The J gene is TRBJ1-1, the V gene TRBV6-2 or TRBV6-3; D is possibly TRBD1 (5 bases). Germline assignment: CDR1 MNHEY and CDR2 SVGEGT. Trimming cost V 4 bases and J 5 bases, with 11 bases left between them. This CDR3 comprises 13 residues. CDR3 residues: CASSFKGRTEAFF. As DNA, the CDR3 is TGTGCCAGCAGTTTTAAGGGGCGAACTGAAGCTTTCTTT.

The count of this clone is one. The chain couples TRBV5-1 to TRBJ2-7; 7 bases are shared with TRBD1. The CDR3 loop spans 15 amino acids. Germline CDR1 SGHRS, CDR2 YFSETQ. Unmatched junction bases numbered 9, after V lost 4 bases and J lost 2 bases. CDR3 sequence: CASSDLDGTAYEQYF. For the CDR3, the DNA is TGCGCCAGCAGCGATCTTGATGGGACAGCCTACGAGCAGTACTTC.

V usage is TRBV5-5 and J usage is TRBJ2-1; possibly TRBD1 for D (6 bases). Germline CDR1 SGHKS, CDR2 YYEKEE (reference sequence). Trimming pared 4 bases from V and 9 bases from J, leaving 20 bases between. This CDR3 has 15 amino acids. The DNA of the CDR3 is TGTGCCAGCAGCATAACAGGGATCGGGATGCCTGAGCAGTTCTTC. Translated, it gives CASSITGIGMPEQFF.

The chain is built from TRBV28 and TRBJ2-2, with 7 bases fitting TRBD2. Trimming at V came to 9 bases and at J to 0 bases, leaving 7 bases not matched to a gene. The CDR3 extends over 15 amino acids. The germline V gene has CDR1 MDHEN and CDR2 SYDVKM. CDR3 region: CASMGGDANTGELFF. The CDR3 bases are TGTGCCAGTATGGGGGGGGATGCGAACACCGGGGAGCTGTTTTTT.

The chain couples TRBV30 to TRBJ2-1; 9 positions match TRBD2. Germline-derived CDR1 and CDR2 are GTSNPN and SVGIG (reference sequence). This CDR3 contains 14 residues. The J segment lost 9 bases and the V segment lost 3 bases, leaving 9 bases of the junction unmatched. The CDR3 region has the DNA TGTGCCTGGAGGGTAGCTAGCGGGAAGCCTGAGCAGTTCTTC. Encoded protein: CAWRVASGKPEQFF.

The gene calls are TRBV3-1 (or the pseudogene TRBV3-2) and TRBJ2-7, with 10 positions matching TRBD2. The CDR3 totals 16 residues. Germline V gene lookup returns CDR1 LGHDT and CDR2 YNNKEL (reference sequence). Trimming cost V 1 base and J 10 bases; bases outside gene matches: 13. The CDR3 DNA reads TGTGCCAGCAGCCAAGGAAGATCGCTAGCGGGAGCAGGCCAGTACTTC. Protein product: CASSQGRSLAGAGQYF.

This clone was recorded once. The V call is TRBV4-3, the J call TRBJ2-7; D is possibly TRBD1 or TRBD2 (5 bases each). Germline CDR1 LGHNA, CDR2 YSLEER. The CDR3 runs 18 residues. V was cut by 0 bases and J by 3 bases, with 21 bases left in between. The DNA for the CDR3 is TGCGCCAGCAGCCAAGAACGGGACGGTCGGGGATATATCTACGAGCAGTACTTC. This encodes CASSQERDGRGYIYEQYF.

The chain uses TRBV5-6 and TRBJ1-6; TRBD1 agrees at 11 bases. Looked up from germline, CDR1 is SGHDT and CDR2 is YYEEEE. The CDR3 length is 14 residues. The ends lost 4 bases at V and 10 bases at J; junction bases unmatched: 4. The CDR3 bases are TGTGCCAGCAGCCCGGGACAGGGGGACTCACCCCTCCACTTT. This translates into CASSPGQGDSPLHF.

V usage is TRBV2 and J usage is TRBJ2-6; 7 bases agree with TRBD1. In germline, CDR1 is SNHLY, CDR2 FYNNEI. J lost 1 base, V lost 6 bases, and 3 bases had no gene match. The CDR3 extends over 15 amino acids. The CDR3 DNA reads as TGTGCCAGCAGCGCGACAGGGTCTGGGGCCAACGTCCTGACTTTC. Its translation: CASSATGSGANVLTF.

This clone was recorded a few times. V and J are TRBV15 and TRBJ1-1, with D perhaps matching TRBD1 (5 bases). Deletions cut 0 bases from V and 3 bases from J, with 14 bases between. This CDR3 contains 16 residues. The germline CDR1 and CDR2 sequences are LNHNV and YYDKDF (reference sequence). As DNA, the CDR3 is TGTGCCACCAGCAGAGATGGGCAGGGCAGTCACACTGAAGCTTTCTTT. Encoded protein: CATSRDGQGSHTEAFF.

In this sample, this clone turned up a few times. The chain has TRBV7-2 and TRBJ1-2; 10 positions agree with TRBD1. Germline values: CDR1 SGHTA, CDR2 FQGNSA. V dropped 4 bases and J dropped 4; count of bases not matched to a gene: 3. The CDR3 loop spans 14 amino acids. The CDR3 region is CASSSTGGSYGYTF. For the CDR3, the DNA is TGTGCCAGCAGCTCGACAGGGGGCAGCTATGGCTACACCTTC. The variable domain in full, with the rest retrieved from reference TRBV7-2 and TRBJ1-2, is GAGVSQSPSNKVTEKGKDVELRCDPISGHTALYWYRQSLGQGLEFLIYFQGNSAPDKSGLPSDRFSAERTGGSVSTLTIQRTQQEDSAVYLCASSSTGGSYGYTFGSGTRLTVV.

The chain is built from TRBV3-1 (or the pseudogene TRBV3-2) and TRBJ2-1, with D maybe TRBD2 (6 bases). CDR1 LGHDT and CDR2 YNNKEL come from the germline V gene (reference sequence). This CDR3 is 15 amino acids long. V was trimmed by 1 base and J by 8 bases, leaving 15 bases between them. In nucleotides, the CDR3 is TGTGCCAGCAGCCAAGCCGTGGAGGGTAGGGATGAGCAGTTCTTC. It is translated as CASSQAVEGRDEQFF.